The sequence of this T cell receptor beta chain was determined in a study of regulatory T cells. Study-level findings and limits: In CD3G-deficient patients, conventional CD4+ T cells were enriched for hydrophobic CDR3 residues at positions 6 and 7. Skewed V and J usage and few unique V-J pairs marked patient repertoires, most in Tregs.

The CDR3 has 14 residues. The V gene lost 6 bases and the J gene lost 4 bases, with 15 bases spanning the gap. Germline CDR1 is MNHNS and CDR2 is SASEGT. All CD3G-deficient patients showed autoimmunity, more severe in two. Patients aged 2 to 39 years had fewer naive T cells. Sorting split CD4+ cells into CD25-high CD127-low Tregs and CD25-low CD127-high conventional T cells. The primer mix had 52 TRBV and 13 TRBJ primers. The protocol was immunoSEQ multiplex PCR, while the TCRdb copy is restricted to in-frame clones and leaves out a portion. The sample carries over 25,000 clones, about 90% recorded once. This clone was seen only once. The antigen is not known.

The V gene is TRBV6-1, the J gene TRBJ2-5, with a possible D match to TRBD1 (6 bases). What was sequenced was conventional CD4+ T cells sorted from blood. The sequence was obtained from a person aged 18 to 29 with CD3G deficiency. CDR3 nucleotides: TGTGCCAGCAGCCAGGGACATCGGATAGAGACCCAGTACTTC. Protein sequence: CASSQGHRIETQYF.